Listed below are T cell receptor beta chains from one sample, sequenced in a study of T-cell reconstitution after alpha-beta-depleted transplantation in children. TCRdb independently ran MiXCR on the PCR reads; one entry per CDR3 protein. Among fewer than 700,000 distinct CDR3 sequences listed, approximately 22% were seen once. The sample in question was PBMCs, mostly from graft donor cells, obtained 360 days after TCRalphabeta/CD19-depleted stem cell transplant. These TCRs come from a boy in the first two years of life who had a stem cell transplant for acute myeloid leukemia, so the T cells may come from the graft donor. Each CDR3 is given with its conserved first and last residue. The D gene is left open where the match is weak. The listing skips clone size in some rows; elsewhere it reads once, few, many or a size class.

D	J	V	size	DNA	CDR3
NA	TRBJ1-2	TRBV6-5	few	TGTGCCAGCAGTTACCAGCGAGGAAATGGCTACACCTTC	CASSYQRGNGYTF
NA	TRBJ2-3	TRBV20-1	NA	TGCAGTGCTAGGTCCGAGGGGGGGCATCTGGCAGATACGCAGTATTTT	CSARSEGGHLADTQYF
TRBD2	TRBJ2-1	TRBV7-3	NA	TGTGCCAGCACCCTAGCGGGGCGTCACAATGAGCAGTTCTTC	CASTLAGRHNEQFF
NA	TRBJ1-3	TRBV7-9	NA	TGTGCCAGCAGCAACGGGGGATCTGGAAACACCATATATTTT	CASSNGGSGNTIYF
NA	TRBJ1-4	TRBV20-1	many	TGCAGTGGAGTAGTAACAGCTAATGAAAAACTGTTTTTT	CSGVVTANEKLFF
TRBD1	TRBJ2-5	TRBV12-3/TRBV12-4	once	TGTGCCAGCAGTCCCTGGAAGTACGGGACAGAAGAGACCCAGTACTTC	CASSPWKYGTEETQYF
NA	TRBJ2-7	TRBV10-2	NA	TGCGCCAGCAGTGGGACAGAGGCTATCTACGAGCAGTACTTC	CASSGTEAIYEQYF
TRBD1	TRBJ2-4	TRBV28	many	TGTGCCAGCAGCTGGGGTGGGACAGGGGCCAACATTCAGTACTTC	CASSWGGTGANIQYF
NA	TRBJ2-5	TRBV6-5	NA	TGTGCCAGCAGTTACGGCCGCGAGGGAACCTCCCAAGAGACCCAGTACTTC	CASSYGREGTSQETQYF
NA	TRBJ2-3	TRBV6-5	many	TGTGCCAGCAGTTCTGAGATGAGTGAGGCGCAGTATTTT	CASSSEMSEAQYF
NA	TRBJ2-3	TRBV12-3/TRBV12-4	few	TGTGCCAGCAGTTTAGAGGCCGGGGGCTTCACAGATACGCAGTATTTT	CASSLEAGGFTDTQYF
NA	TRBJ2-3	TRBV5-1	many	TGCGCCAGCAGCTTGACTGGCGGGGGCAACACAGATACGCAGTATTTT	CASSLTGGGNTDTQYF
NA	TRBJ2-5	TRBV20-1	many	TGCAGTGCTAGAGCCGGGTCTGGGCTGCTCCAAGAGACCCAGTACTTC	CSARAGSGLLQETQYF
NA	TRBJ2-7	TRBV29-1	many	TGCAGCGTTGAAGAGGGGAACTCCTACGAGCAGTACTTC	CSVEEGNSYEQYF
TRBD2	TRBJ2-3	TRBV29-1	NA	TGCAGCGTTGAAAAGCGGGGGGTAAAACCGAGCAGCACAGATACGCAGTATTTT	CSVEKRGVKPSSTDTQYF
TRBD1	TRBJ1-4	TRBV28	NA	TGTGCCAGCAGTTTACAAACAGGGGCAACTAATGAAAAACTGTTTTTT	CASSLQTGATNEKLFF
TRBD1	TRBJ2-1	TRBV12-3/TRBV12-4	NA	TGTGCCAGCAGTTTTGGGACAGGGTCCCACAATGAGCAGTTCTTC	CASSFGTGSHNEQFF
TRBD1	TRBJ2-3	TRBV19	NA	TGTGCCAGTAGTACCCAAACCCGGGGACAGAAGTATCACCCCGATACGCAGTATTTT	CASSTQTRGQKYHPDTQYF
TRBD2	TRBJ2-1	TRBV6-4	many	TGTGCCAGCAGTGAAGAGTCGCGGGGGGGCGCGGAGCAGTTCTTC	CASSEESRGGAEQFF
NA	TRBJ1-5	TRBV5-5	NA	TGTGCCAGCAGCTTGGCGGCCGTCCGAATTAAGCCCCAGCATTTT	CASSLAAVRIKPQHF
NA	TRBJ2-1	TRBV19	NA	TGTGCCAGTAGTGCCCTAGCAGGGTCAAATGAGCAGTTCTTC	CASSALAGSNEQFF
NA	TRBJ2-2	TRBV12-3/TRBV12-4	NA	TGTGCCAGCAGTTTTAAGGACAGAGGCACCGGGGAGCTGTTTTTT	CASSFKDRGTGELFF
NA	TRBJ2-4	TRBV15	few	TGTGCCACCAGCAGAGAGGGACGCACGTTAAACATTCAGTACTTC	CATSREGRTLNIQYF
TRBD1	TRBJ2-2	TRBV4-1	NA	TGCGCCAGCAGCCCAATTACTCGACAGGGGTCCCGGGAGCTGTTTTTT	CASSPITRQGSRELFF
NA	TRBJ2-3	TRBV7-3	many	TGTGCCAGCAGCCCCCAGGGTGGAGGGCGCACAGATACGCAGTATTTT	CASSPQGGGRTDTQYF
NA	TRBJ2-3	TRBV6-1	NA	TGTGCCAGCAGTGCTGGACTTCGAGATACGCAGTATTTT	CASSAGLRDTQYF
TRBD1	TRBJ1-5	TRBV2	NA	TGTGCCAGCAGCGAGGGACAGGGGGTTCGTCAGCCCCAGCATTTT	CASSEGQGVRQPQHF
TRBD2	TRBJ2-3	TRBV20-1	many	TGCAGTACTAACCCGTTACTAGCGGGGATCACAGATACGCAGTATTTT	CSTNPLLAGITDTQYF
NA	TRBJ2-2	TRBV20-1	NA	TGCAGTGCTCCTAAAGCCGCCCACCCCACCGGGGAGCTGTTTTTT	CSAPKAAHPTGELFF
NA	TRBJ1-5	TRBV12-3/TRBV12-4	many	TGTGCCAGCAGTTTCCGAAAGAATCAGCCCCAGCATTTT	CASSFRKNQPQHF
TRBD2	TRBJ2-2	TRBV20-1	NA	TGCAGTGCACGGGAGCGGGGGACCGGGGAGCTGTTTTTT	CSARERGTGELFF
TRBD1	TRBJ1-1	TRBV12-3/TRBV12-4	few	TGTGCCAGCAGCCAACGACAGGGCCCGAACACTGAAGCTTTCTTT	CASSQRQGPNTEAFF
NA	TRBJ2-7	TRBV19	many	TGTGCCAGTAGCCCCAGGGCTGGGAACGAGCAGTACTTC	CASSPRAGNEQYF
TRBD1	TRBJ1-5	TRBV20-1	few	TGCAGTGCTAGTGACAGGGAGTCTCTTCCCCAGCATTTT	CSASDRESLPQHF
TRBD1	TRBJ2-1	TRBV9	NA	TGTGCCAGCAGCGGCCCCGGGACAGGCTACAATGAGCAGTTCTTC	CASSGPGTGYNEQFF
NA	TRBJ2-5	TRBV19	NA	TGTGCCAGTAGTATAGGGGGGACATACCAAGAGACCCAGTACTTC	CASSIGGTYQETQYF
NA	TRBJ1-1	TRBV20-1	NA	TGCAGTGCTAGGGGGGGGGAGTTGACTGAAGCTTTCTTT	CSARGGELTEAFF
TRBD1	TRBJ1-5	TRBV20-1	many	TGCAGTGCTAGACCTGGACAGGGTAATCAGCCCCAGCATTTT	CSARPGQGNQPQHF
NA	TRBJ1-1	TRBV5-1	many	TGCGCCAGCAGCTGGGGGATCTACCCCCAAGCTTTCTTT	CASSWGIYPQAFF
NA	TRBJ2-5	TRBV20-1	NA	TGCAGTGCTCCCCGGACTAACCAAGAGACCCAGTACTTC	CSAPRTNQETQYF
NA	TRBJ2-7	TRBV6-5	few	TGTGCCAGCGGCAGGGGCGACGAGCAGTACTTC	CASGRGDEQYF
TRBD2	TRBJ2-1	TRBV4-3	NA	TGCGCCAGCAGCCAAGAAGGGGCCGGGACTAGCGGTTCTAATGAGCAGTTCTTC	CASSQEGAGTSGSNEQFF
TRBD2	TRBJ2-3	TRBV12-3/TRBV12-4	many	TGTGCCAGCAGGGTAGCGGGGGCTAGCACAGATACGCAGTATTTT	CASRVAGASTDTQYF
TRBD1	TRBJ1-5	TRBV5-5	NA	TGTGCCAGCGGGACAGGGTACTTCAATCAGCCCCAGCATTTT	CASGTGYFNQPQHF
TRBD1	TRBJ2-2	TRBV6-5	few	TGTGCCAGCAGTACTGGGACAGCGTACACCGGGGAGCTGTTTTTT	CASSTGTAYTGELFF
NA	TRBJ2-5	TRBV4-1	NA	TGCGCCAGCAGCTCAGGGATCACGAAGGAAGGGACCCAGTACTTC	CASSSGITKEGTQYF
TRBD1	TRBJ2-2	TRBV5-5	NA	TGTGCCAGCAGCTTTCGACAGGGCACCGGGGAGCTGTTTTTT	CASSFRQGTGELFF
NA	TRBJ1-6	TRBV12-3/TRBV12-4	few	TGTGCCAGCAGTTTAGCGGGAAAGGGGTCACCCCTCCACTTT	CASSLAGKGSPLHF
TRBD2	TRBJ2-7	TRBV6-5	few	TGTGCCAGCAGTTACTTGACTAGCGGGGGGTCAAAGTACTACGAGCAGTACTTC	CASSYLTSGGSKYYEQYF